This T cell receptor beta chain was profiled in a study of blood T cell repertoires in COVID-19. The overall study: Whether acute or convalescent, the COVID-19 samples came from the United States, Italy and Spain. From T cells, B-cell-depleted T cells, or PBMCs came the material, which was cDNA or gDNA.

V lost 0 bases to trimming and J lost 8 bases; unmatched junction nucleotides: 13. Germline V CDR1 and CDR2: GTSNPN, SVGIG (reference sequence). The CDR3 is 17 amino acids. In the original analysis: Reference gene primer amplification gave nucleated cell count estimates. Using immunoSEQ multiplex PCR, the repertoire was profiled, and TCRdb retains in-frame clones only, with some absent. V, J and clone size were drawn from that table, and D and trimming were deduced from the DNA. The sample lists about 87,000 clones; about 83% were seen once. The chain links TRBV30 to TRBJ1-4; 9 bases map to TRBD1. The TCR sequence derives from an older woman with acute or convalescent COVID-19. The sample consisted of peripheral blood. For the CDR3, the DNA is TGTGCCTGGAGTGTACAGGGGGCGGGAACGATAGAGGAAAAACTGTTTTTT. Translated, it gives CAWSVQGAGTIEEKLFF.